This TCR beta chain derives from a study of blood T cell repertoires in COVID-19. Germline V CDR1 and CDR2: SGHRS, YFSETQ. The CDR3 runs 15 residues. V lost 0 bases to trimming and J lost 8 bases, with 15 bases between them. The repertoire was sequenced with immunoSEQ multiplex PCR; TCRdb's copy has only in-frame clones and lacks some. This table has 120,000 to 150,000 clones, roughly 87% appearing once. The chain couples TRBV5-1 to TRBJ2-1; a possible D gene is TRBD1 (6 bases). The sequence came from a woman aged 40 to 50 who had been exposed to COVID-19. The material sequenced was PBMCs or T cells enriched from blood (not recorded which). Written as DNA, the CDR3 is TGCGCCAGCAGCTTGGGCAGGGGAAGATTTGATGAGCAGTTCTTC. It translates to CASSLGRGRFDEQFF.